The 8 T cell receptor beta chains below come from one sample, sequenced in a study of blood T cell repertoires in COVID-19. Some clones are missing from TCRdb's copy, which holds only in-frame ones; the method was immunoSEQ multiplex PCR. The table lists hundreds of thousands of clones, approximately 90% of them singletons. What was sequenced was PBMCs or T cells enriched from blood (not recorded which). The receptors stem from a woman between 35 and 50 years old with acute COVID-19.

The chain combines TRBV25-1 with TRBJ2-7, with 7 nucleotides matching TRBD2. V dropped 1 base and J dropped 4; count of bases not matched to a gene: 7. This CDR3 is 15 amino acids long. CDR1 is MGHDK and CDR2 is SYGVNS in the germline V gene. CDR3 sequence reads: CASSESGGSLYEQYF. The CDR3 region has the DNA TGTGCCAGCAGTGAATCCGGCGGGAGTTTGTACGAGCAGTACTTC.

The chain combines TRBV7-9 with TRBJ2-1, with a weak D call TRBD2 (6 bases). Per the germline V gene, CDR1 is SEHNR and CDR2 is FQNEAQ (reference sequence). This CDR3 contains 14 residues. V was clipped by 8 bases and J by 0 bases, with 11 bases between them. Written as DNA, the CDR3 is TGTGCCAGCGCCGGGACTCGCTCCTACAATGAGCAGTTCTTC. This gives the protein CASAGTRSYNEQFF.

This clone was seen only once. The chain is built from TRBV5-4 and TRBJ2-1; 9 nucleotides line up with TRBD2. This CDR3 contains 15 residues. CDR1 SGHNT and CDR2 YYREEE come from the germline V gene (reference sequence). V was pared by 3 bases and J by 4 bases, with 5 bases of the junction left unmatched. In DNA form, the CDR3 reads TGTGCCAGCAGCTCTACTAGCGGGTATTACAATGAGCAGTTCTTC. Translated, it gives CASSSTSGYYNEQFF.

The V gene is TRBV10-2, the J gene TRBJ1-6; D call uncertain. CDR3 size: 16 residues. With 0 bases removed from V and 2 bases from J, the gap between germline ends came to 8 bases. Germline V gives CDR1 WSHSY, CDR2 SAAADI. CDR3 sequence (DNA): TGCGCCAGCAGTGAGTCGGCGGGAGCCTATAATTCACCCCTCCACTTT. This sequence encodes CASSESAGAYNSPLHF.

V and J are TRBV24-1 and TRBJ1-5; D is undetermined. The CDR3 is made up of 17 amino acids. CDR1 is KGHDR and CDR2 is SFDVKD in the germline V gene. Trimming stripped 4 bases from V and 1 base from J, with 16 bases between. The CDR3 region has the DNA TGTGCCACCAGTGACCCCGGCCCCTCCGGGAGCAATCAGCCCCAGCATTTT. It yields the protein CATSDPGPSGSNQPQHF.

The chain employs TRBV2 and TRBJ1-2; D is undetermined. There are 16 residues in the CDR3. Per the germline V gene, CDR1 is SNHLY and CDR2 is FYNNEI. V dropped 6 bases and J dropped 6 bases, with 23 bases sitting between them. For the CDR3, the DNA is TGTGCCAGCAGCGGATTCGCGGCAGTCGCCCCTCATGGCTACACCTTC. This gives the protein CASSGFAAVAPHGYTF.

The V gene is TRBV28, the J gene TRBJ2-1; 7 positions match TRBD2. V gave up 3 bases and J gave up 4 bases; unmatched junction bases: 9. The CDR3 sequence is 16 residues long. Germline assignment: CDR1 MDHEN and CDR2 SYDVKM. Here the CDR3 DNA reads TGTGCCAGCAGTTTGCAGGGAGGGAGATTATACAATGAGCAGTTCTTC. This sequence encodes CASSLQGGRLYNEQFF.

This sequence joins TRBV19 and TRBJ2-1; a possible D gene is TRBD1 (6 bases). The germline gives CDR1 LNHDA, CDR2 SQIVND (reference sequence). V was clipped by 7 bases and J by 9 bases, with 25 bases between them. The CDR3 runs to 16 residues. In DNA, the CDR3 is TGTGCCAGTACTAAGATGTGGCAGGGGAGCCTAGGTGAGCAGTTCTTC. This translates into CASTKMWQGSLGEQFF. Combining the CDR3 with reference TRBV19 and TRBJ2-1 gives the whole variable domain DGGITQSPKYLFRKEGQNVTLSCEQNLNHDAMYWYRQDPGQGLRLIYYSQIVNDFQKGDIAEGYSVSREKKESFPLTVTSAQKNPTAFYLCASTKMWQGSLGEQFFGPGTRLTVL.